Reported below is one T cell receptor (beta chain). This sample stems from a study of blood T cell repertoires in COVID-19. Study-level background: The study drew acute and convalescent COVID-19 samples from the United States, Italy and Spain.

As originally analysed: Amplification of reference gene primers was used by the study to estimate nucleated cell counts. Using immunoSEQ multiplex PCR, the repertoire was profiled, and TCRdb retains in-frame clones only, with some absent. That table is the source of V, J and clone size, and D and trimming were worked out from the DNA. The table records about 250,000 clones, over 75% of them present only once. All enrollees were about 18 to 100 years old and from about 24 US areas. Either two negative PCRs, clearance, or symptom resolution qualified Cohort 3 donors as recovered. CDR1 and CDR2 from the germline V gene are LNHDA and SQIVND (reference sequence). V lost 2 bases and J lost 2, with 7 bases in between. CDR3 size: 14 residues.

The TCR sequence derives from a woman aged 25 to 39 who had recovered from COVID-19. V usage is TRBV19 and J usage is TRBJ1-3; D gene unclear. The source material was PBMCs or T cells enriched from blood (not recorded which). The CDR3 here is CASSIILTGNTIYF. CDR3 nucleotides: TGTGCCAGTAGTATAATACTGACTGGAAACACCATATATTTT. Combining the CDR3 with reference TRBV19 and TRBJ1-3 gives the whole variable domain DGGITQSPKYLFRKEGQNVTLSCEQNLNHDAMYWYRQDPGQGLRLIYYSQIVNDFQKGDIAEGYSVSREKKESFPLTVTSAQKNPTAFYLCASSIILTGNTIYFGEGSWLTVV.